Described below is a single T cell receptor beta chain sequence and its context. This specimen belongs to a study of cytomegalovirus exposure and HLA in healthy donors. The CDR3 is made up of 17 amino acids. The V gene's germline CDR1 is SGHNT and CDR2 YYREEE (reference sequence). Trimming at V came to 5 bases and at J to 4 bases, leaving 13 bases not matched to a gene. Primers for the PCR totalled 60 Vbeta and 13 Jbeta. This table comes from immunoSEQ multiplex PCR, and its TCRdb copy is limited to in-frame clones, with some not included. The table includes 120,000 or so clones, over 75% detected once.

The sequenced material came from PBMCs. The chain recombines TRBV5-4 with TRBJ2-7, with 12 bases identical to TRBD2. This sequence originates from a man between 18 and 29 years old in good health and CMV-seropositive. The CDR3 nucleotides are TGTGCCAGCAGAGGAATAAATTCGACTAGCGGGAGTTACGAGCAGTACTTC. Translating gives CASRGINSTSGSYEQYF.